One sample yielded the 3 T cell receptor beta chains listed below, sequenced in a study of blood T cell repertoires in COVID-19. Sequencing used immunoSEQ multiplex PCR; TCRdb keeps in-frame clones, though not all of them. Among around 140,000 clones listed, approximately 92% were seen once. The sequenced sample was peripheral blood. These receptors were taken from a man aged 18 to 29 with COVID-19, enrolled during active disease.

CDR3 coding DNA: TGTGCCAGTAGTATACTAGCGGGGGAGCTGTTTTTT. It is translated as CASSILAGELFF. This rearrangement joins TRBV19 to TRBJ2-2; a weak D match, TRBD2 (6 bases). Germline V gives CDR1 LNHDA, CDR2 SQIVND (reference sequence). V was clipped by 2 bases and J by 8 bases, with 6 bases between them. The CDR3 length is 12 residues.

J is TRBJ1-1 and V is TRBV5-4, with 7 bases fitting TRBD1. Germline assignment: CDR1 SGHNT and CDR2 YYREEE (reference sequence). Trimming took 4 bases from V and 4 from J; bases not matched to a gene: 7. The CDR3 contains 14 residues. CDR3 coding DNA: TGTGCCAGCAGCCCCCTAGACAGGGTCACTGAAGCTTTCTTT. Residues: CASSPLDRVTEAFF.

In this sample, this clone turned up once. The V and J genes are TRBV28 and TRBJ1-6; D gene unclear. V was trimmed by 6 bases and J by 3 bases, leaving 15 bases between them. CDR3 length: 16 amino acids. CDR1 MDHEN and CDR2 SYDVKM come from the germline V gene. CDR3: CASRAAGLLYNSPLHF. For the CDR3, the DNA is TGTGCCAGCAGAGCGGCTGGGCTTCTCTATAATTCACCCCTCCACTTT. Using reference TRBV28 and TRBJ1-6 for the parts outside the CDR3, the full variable domain is DVKVTQSSRYLVKRTGEKVFLECVQDMDHENMFWYRQDPGLGLRLIYFSYDVKMKEKGDIPEGYSVSREKKERFSLILESASTNQTSMYLCASRAAGLLYNSPLHFGNGTRLTVT.